This TCR beta chain was sequenced for a study of read filtering for tumor transcriptome and immune sequencing. Across the whole study: Among patients, some 17 were male and around 13 female, aged roughly 40 to 90 (mean around 68). Study outcomes and limitations: Correlation between methods rose after single-read clonotypes were removed.

There are many counts of this clonotype. Its target is not known. Every patient had bone marrow sampled while the disease was active. Germline lookup yields CDR1 SGHVS and CDR2 FQNEAQ. V was shortened by 3 bases and J by 7 bases, with 15 bases between the two germline ends. CDR3 length equals 15 residues. Molecular barcoded adaptors covering alpha/delta and beta/gamma chains were used on about 390 ng RNA. TCRdb analysed the reads with MiXCR anew, one entry per CDR3 protein. The profile shows fewer than 100,000 distinct CDR3 sequences, more than 9% of them singletons. The sequencing sample was made of a population of CD138-negative cells sorted from bone marrow. This clonotype originated in a donor over 35 with multiple myeloma. This chain connects TRBV7-8 to TRBJ2-2, with a weak D call TRBD2 (7 bases). In DNA form, the CDR3 reads TGTGCCAGCAGCTTGGGGAGGGGGGCGAGCGGGGAGCTGTTTTTT. As protein: CASSLGRGASGELFF. Based on the CDR3 plus reference TRBV7-8 and TRBJ2-2, the full variable domain is GAGVSQSPRYKVAKRGQDVALRCDPISGHVSLFWYQQALGQGPEFLTYFQNEAQLDKSGLPSDRFFAERPEGSVSTLKIQRTQQEDSAVYLCASSLGRGASGELFFGEGSRLTVL.